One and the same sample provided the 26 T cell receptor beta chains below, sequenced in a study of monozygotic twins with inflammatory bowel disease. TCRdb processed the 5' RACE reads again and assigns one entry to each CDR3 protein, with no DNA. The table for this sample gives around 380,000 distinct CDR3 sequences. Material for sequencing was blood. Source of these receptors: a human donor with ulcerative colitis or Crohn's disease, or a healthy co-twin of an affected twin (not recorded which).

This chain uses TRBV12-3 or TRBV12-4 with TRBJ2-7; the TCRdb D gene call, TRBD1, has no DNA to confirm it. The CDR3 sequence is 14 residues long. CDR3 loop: CASSQGTGGNEQYF.

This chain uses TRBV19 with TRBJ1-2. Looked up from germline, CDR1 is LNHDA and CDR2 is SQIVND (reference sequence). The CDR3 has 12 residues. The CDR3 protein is CASTAKDYGYTF.

CDR3 protein: CSARSLADNEQFF. The chain links TRBV20-1 to TRBJ2-1. Germline assignment: CDR1 DFQATT and CDR2 SNEGSKA (reference sequence). This CDR3 spans 13 amino acids.

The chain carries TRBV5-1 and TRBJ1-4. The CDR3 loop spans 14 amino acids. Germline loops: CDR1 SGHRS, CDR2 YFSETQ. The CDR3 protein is CASRGETTNEKLFF.

Here the CDR3 reads CASSEVVKTEQFF. The chain links TRBV10-2 to TRBJ2-1. This CDR3 has 13 residues. Per germline, CDR1 WSHSY and CDR2 SAAADI.

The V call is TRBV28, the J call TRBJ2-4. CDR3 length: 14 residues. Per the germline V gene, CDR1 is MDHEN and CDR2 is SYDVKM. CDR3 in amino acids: CASSFGQSKNIQYF. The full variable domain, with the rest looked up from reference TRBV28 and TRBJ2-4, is DVKVTQSSRYLVKRTGEKVFLECVQDMDHENMFWYRQDPGLGLRLIYFSYDVKMKEKGDIPEGYSVSREKKERFSLILESASTNQTSMYLCASSFGQSKNIQYFGAGTRLSVL.

The CDR3 here is CASSQDYRPWEQYF. This chain connects TRBV5-6 to TRBJ2-7; TCRdb indicates TRBD2, and absent DNA this call remains unverified. The CDR3 covers 14 residues. Germline V gene lookup returns CDR1 SGHDT and CDR2 YYEEEE.

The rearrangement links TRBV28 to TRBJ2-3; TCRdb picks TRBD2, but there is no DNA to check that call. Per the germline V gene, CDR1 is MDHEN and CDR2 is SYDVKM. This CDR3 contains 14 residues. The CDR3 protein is CASRRDSSTDTQYF.

The CDR3 reads CASSLGRDLREQYF. The chain combines TRBV7-9 with TRBJ2-7; absent DNA, TCRdb's TRBD2 call cannot be checked. The CDR3 runs 14 residues. Germline loops: CDR1 SEHNR, CDR2 FQNEAQ (reference sequence).

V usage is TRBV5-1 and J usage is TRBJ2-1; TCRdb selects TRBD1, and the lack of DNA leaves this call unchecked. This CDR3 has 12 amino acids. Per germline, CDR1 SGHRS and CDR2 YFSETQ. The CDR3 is CASSFREGEQFF.

The CDR3: CASTYWGGQTYNEQFF. The chain joins TRBV5-1 to TRBJ2-1; the TCRdb D gene call, TRBD1, has no DNA to confirm it. CDR1 SGHRS and CDR2 YFSETQ come from the germline V gene. The CDR3 is 16 residues long. The whole variable domain, remainder taken from reference TRBV5-1 and TRBJ2-1, is KAGVTQTPRYLIKTRGQQVTLSCSPISGHRSVSWYQQTPGQGLQFLFEYFSETQRNKGNFPGRFSGRQFSNSRSEMNVSTLELGDSALYLCASTYWGGQTYNEQFFGPGTRLTVL.

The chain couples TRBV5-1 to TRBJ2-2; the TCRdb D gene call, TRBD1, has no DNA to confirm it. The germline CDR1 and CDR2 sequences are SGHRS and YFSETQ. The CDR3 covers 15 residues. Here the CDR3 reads CASRNLGGNTGELFF.

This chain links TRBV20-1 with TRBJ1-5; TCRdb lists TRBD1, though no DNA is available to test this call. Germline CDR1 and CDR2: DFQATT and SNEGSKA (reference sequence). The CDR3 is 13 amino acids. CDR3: CSAQQGVRQPQHF.

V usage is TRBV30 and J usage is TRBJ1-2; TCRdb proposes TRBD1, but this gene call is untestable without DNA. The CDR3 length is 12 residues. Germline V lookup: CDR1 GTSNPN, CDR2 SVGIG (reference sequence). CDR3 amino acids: CAWSVGGGGYTF.

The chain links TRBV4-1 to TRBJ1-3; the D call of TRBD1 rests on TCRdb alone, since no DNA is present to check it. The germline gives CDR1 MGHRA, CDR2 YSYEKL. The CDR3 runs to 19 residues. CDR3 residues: CASSQGQGQGSLYGNTIYF.

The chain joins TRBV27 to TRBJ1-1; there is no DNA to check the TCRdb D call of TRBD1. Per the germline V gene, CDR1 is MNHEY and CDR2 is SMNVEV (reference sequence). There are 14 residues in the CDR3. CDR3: CASSPRWQGTEAFF.

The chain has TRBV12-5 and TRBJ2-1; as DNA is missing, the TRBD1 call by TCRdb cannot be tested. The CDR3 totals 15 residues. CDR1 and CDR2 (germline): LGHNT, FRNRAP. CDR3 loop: CASGRGGTSYNEQFF.

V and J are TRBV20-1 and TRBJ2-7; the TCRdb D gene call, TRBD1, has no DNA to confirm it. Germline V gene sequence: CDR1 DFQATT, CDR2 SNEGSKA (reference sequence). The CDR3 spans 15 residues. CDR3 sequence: CSARRPQGLGYEQYF.

The CDR3 sequence is CASSRDGPTDTQYF. V usage is TRBV5-4 and J usage is TRBJ2-3; checking the TCRdb D call of TRBD1 is not possible without DNA. CDR3 length: 14 amino acids. Germline CDR1 and CDR2: SGHNT and YYREEE (reference sequence). Together with reference TRBV5-4 and TRBJ2-3, the CDR3 gives the full variable domain: ETGVTQSPTHLIKTRGQQVTLRCSSQSGHNTVSWYQQALGQGPQFIFQYYREEENGRGNFPPRFSGLQFPNYSSELNVNALELDDSALYLCASSRDGPTDTQYFGPGTRLTVL.

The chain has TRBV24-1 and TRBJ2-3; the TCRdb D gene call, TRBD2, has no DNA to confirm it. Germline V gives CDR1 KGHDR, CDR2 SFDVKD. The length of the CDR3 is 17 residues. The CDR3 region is CATSDPGLAALADTQYF.

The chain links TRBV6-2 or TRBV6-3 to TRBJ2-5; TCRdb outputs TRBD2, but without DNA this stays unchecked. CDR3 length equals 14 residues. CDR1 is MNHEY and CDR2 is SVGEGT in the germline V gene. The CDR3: CASRPLTLQETQYF.

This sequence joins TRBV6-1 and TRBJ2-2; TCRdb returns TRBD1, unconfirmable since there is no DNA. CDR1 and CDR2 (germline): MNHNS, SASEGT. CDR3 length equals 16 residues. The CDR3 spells CASSPNQGKGAGELFF.

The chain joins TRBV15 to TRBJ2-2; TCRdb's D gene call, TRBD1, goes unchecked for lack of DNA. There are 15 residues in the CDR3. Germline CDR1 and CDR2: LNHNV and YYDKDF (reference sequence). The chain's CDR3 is CATSRVRGRTGERFF.

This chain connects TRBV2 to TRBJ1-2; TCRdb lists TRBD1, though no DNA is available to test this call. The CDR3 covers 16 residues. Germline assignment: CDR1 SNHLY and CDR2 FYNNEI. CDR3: CANFRDRASANYGYTF. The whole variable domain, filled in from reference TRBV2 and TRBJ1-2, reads EPEVTQTPSHQVTQMGQEVILRCVPISNHLYFYWYRQILGQKVEFLVSFYNNEISEKSEIFDDQFSVERPDGSNFTLKIRSTKLEDSAMYFCANFRDRASANYGYTFGSGTRLTVV.

This chain's CDR3 is CAISESVAASPNQPQHF. V and J are TRBV10-3 and TRBJ1-5. The CDR3 is made up of 17 amino acids. CDR1 ENHRY and CDR2 SYGVKD come from the germline V gene.

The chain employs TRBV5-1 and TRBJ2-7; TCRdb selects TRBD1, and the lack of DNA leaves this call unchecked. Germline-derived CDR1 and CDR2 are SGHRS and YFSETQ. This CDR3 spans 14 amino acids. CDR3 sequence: CASSPPDRVYEQYF.